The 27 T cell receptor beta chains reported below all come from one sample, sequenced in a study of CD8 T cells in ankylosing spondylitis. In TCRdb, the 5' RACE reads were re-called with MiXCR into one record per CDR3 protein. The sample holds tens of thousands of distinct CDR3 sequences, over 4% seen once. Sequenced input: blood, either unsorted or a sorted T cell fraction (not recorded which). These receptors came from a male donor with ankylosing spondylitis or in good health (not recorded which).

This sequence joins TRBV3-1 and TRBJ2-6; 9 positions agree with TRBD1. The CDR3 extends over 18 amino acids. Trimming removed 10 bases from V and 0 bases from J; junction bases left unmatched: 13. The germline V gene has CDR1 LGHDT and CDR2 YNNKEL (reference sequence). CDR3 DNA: TGTGCCATCAGGTCCGGGACAGGGCTCTCCTCTGGGGCCAACGTCCTGACTTTC. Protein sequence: CAIRSGTGLSSGANVLTF.

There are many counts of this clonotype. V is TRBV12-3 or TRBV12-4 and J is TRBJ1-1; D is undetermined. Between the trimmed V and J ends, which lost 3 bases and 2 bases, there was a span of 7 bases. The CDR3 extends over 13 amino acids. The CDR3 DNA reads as TGTGCCAGCAGTTTTCGGCCTAACACTGAAGCTTTCTTT. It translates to CASSFRPNTEAFF.

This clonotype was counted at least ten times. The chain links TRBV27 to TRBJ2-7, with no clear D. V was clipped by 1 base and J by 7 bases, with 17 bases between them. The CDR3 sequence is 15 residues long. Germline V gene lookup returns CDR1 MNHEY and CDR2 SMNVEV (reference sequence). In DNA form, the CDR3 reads TGTGCCAGCAGTTTATGGTCTGGGGAAGGTAAAGAGCAGTACTTC. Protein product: CASSLWSGEGKEQYF.

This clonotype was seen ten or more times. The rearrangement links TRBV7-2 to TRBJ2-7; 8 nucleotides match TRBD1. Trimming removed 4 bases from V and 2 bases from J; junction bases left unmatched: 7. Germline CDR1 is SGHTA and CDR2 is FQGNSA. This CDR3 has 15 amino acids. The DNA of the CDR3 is TGTGCCAGCAGCTCCCTAGGACAGGGTCCCTACGAGCAGTACTTC. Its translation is CASSSLGQGPYEQYF.

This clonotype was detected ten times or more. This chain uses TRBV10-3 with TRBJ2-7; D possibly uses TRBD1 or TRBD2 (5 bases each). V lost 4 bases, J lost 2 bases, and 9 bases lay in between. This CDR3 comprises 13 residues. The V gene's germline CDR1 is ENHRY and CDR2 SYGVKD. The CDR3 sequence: CAISGDPTYEQYF. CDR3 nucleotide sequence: TGTGCCATCAGTGGGGACCCTACCTACGAGCAGTACTTC.

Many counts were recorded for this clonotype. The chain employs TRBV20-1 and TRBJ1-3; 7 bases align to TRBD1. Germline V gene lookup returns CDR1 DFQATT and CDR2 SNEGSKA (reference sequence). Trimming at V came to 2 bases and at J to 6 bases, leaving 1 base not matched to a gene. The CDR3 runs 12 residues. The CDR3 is CSARTGVNTIYF. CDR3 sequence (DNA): TGCAGTGCTAGAACAGGGGTAAACACCATATATTTT.

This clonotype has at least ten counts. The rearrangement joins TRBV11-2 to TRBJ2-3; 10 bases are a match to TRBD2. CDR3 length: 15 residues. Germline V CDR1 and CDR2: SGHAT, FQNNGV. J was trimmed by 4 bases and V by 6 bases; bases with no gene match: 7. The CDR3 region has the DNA TGTGCCAGCAGAGGAGCGGGGGGGCCTGCAGATACGCAGTATTTT. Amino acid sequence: CASRGAGGPADTQYF.

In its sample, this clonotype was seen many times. In nucleotides, the CDR3 is TGTGCCAGTAGTACCCCCCTCAATCAGCCCCAGCATTTT. As protein: CASSTPLNQPQHF. The V call is TRBV19, the J call TRBJ1-5, with unresolved D. Germline values: CDR1 LNHDA, CDR2 SQIVND (reference sequence). The germline V and J ends were trimmed by 4 bases and 3 bases, with 7 bases remaining between them. This CDR3 is 13 amino acids long. Full variable domain (rest looked up from reference TRBV19 and TRBJ1-5): DGGITQSPKYLFRKEGQNVTLSCEQNLNHDAMYWYRQDPGQGLRLIYYSQIVNDFQKGDIAEGYSVSREKKESFPLTVTSAQKNPTAFYLCASSTPLNQPQHFGDGTRLSIL.

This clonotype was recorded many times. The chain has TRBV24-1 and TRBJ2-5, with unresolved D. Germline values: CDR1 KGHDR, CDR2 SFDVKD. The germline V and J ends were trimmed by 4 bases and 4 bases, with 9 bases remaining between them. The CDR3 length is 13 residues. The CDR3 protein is CATSELDGETQYF. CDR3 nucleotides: TGTGCCACCAGTGAGCTTGATGGAGAGACCCAGTACTTC.

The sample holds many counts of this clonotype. CDR3 region: CASNPSSYNEQFF. The CDR3 DNA reads as TGTGCCAGCAATCCTTCCTCCTACAATGAGCAGTTCTTC. The rearrangement links TRBV12-3 or TRBV12-4 to TRBJ2-1; D is unresolved. Trimming took 7 bases from V and 0 from J, leaving 7 bases between them. The CDR3 spans 13 residues.

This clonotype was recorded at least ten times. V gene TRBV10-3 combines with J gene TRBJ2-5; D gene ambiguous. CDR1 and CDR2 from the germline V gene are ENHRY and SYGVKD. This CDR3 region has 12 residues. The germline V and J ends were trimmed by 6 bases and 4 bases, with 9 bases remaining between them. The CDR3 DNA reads TGTGCCATCAGAGGGTTTGGAGAGACCCAGTACTTC. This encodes CAIRGFGETQYF.

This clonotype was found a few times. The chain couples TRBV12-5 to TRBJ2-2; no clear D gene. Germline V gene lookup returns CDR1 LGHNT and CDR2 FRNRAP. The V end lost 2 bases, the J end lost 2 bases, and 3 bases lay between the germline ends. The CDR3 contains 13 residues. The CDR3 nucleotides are TGTGCTAGTGGTTTGCAAAACACCGGGGAGCTGTTTTTT. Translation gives CASGLQNTGELFF. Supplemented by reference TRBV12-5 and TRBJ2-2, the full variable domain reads DARVTQTPRHKVTEMGQEVTMRCQPILGHNTVFWYRQTMMQGLELLAYFRNRAPLDDSGMPKDRFSAEMPDATLATLKIQPSEPRDSAVYFCASGLQNTGELFFGEGSRLTVL.

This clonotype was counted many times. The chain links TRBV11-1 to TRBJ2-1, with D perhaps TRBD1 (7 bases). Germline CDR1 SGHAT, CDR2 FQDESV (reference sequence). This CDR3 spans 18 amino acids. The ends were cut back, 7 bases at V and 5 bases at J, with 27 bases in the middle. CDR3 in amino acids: CASTSPRLLTGRNNEQFF. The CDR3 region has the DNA TGTGCCAGCACTTCCCCCCGACTACTGACAGGGAGGAACAATGAGCAGTTCTTC.

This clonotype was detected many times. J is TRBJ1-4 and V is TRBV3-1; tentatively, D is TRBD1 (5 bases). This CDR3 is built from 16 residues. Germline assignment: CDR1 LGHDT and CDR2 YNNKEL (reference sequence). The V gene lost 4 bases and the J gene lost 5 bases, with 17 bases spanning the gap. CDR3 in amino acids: CASSRTSGGINEKLFF. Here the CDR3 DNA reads TGTGCCAGCAGCCGGACAAGCGGAGGGATAAATGAAAAACTGTTTTTT.

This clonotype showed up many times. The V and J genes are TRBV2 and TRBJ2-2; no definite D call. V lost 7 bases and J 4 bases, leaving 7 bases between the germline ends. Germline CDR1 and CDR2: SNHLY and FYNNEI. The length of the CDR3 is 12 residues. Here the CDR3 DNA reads TGTGCCAGCACCGCTACCACCGGGGAGCTGTTTTTT. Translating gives CASTATTGELFF.

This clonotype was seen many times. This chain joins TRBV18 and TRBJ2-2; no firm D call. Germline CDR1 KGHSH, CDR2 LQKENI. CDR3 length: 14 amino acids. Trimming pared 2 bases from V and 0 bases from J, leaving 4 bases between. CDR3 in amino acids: CASSPDPNTGELFF. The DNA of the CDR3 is TGTGCCAGCTCACCAGATCCGAACACCGGGGAGCTGTTTTTT.

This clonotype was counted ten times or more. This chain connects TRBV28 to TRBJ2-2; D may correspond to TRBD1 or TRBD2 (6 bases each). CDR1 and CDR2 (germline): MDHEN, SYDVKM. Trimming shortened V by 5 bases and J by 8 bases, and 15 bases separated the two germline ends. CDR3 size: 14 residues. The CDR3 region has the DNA TGTGCCAGCAGTCAAGTCCCGGGGGCGGGGGAGCTGTTTTTT. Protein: CASSQVPGAGELFF.

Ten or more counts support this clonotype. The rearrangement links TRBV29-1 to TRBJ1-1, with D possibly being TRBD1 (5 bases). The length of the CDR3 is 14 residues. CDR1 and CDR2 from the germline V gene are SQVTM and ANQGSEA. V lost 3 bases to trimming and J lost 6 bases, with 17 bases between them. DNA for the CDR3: TGCAGCGTTGAGGAATCGGGGGTAGTGGCTGAAGCTTTCTTT. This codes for CSVEESGVVAEAFF.

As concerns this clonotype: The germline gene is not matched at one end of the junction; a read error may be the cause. CDR3 loop: CASSIAASGLSSYEQYF. The CDR3 region has the DNA TGTGCCAGCAGCATAGCCGCCAGCGGGTTGAGCTCCTACGAGCAGTACTTC. This chain links TRBV7-2 with TRBJ2-7, with D tentatively TRBD2 (6 bases). Germline lookup yields CDR1 SGHTA and CDR2 FQGNSA. This CDR3 region has 17 residues.

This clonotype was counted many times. The CDR3, as DNA: TGTGCCAGTAGTATTTGGGCGACTAGCAATCAGCCCCAGCATTTT. Translated, it gives CASSIWATSNQPQHF. The J gene is TRBJ1-5, the V gene TRBV19; D unresolved. The germline V and J ends were trimmed by 3 bases and 0 bases, with 9 bases remaining between them. This CDR3 is built from 15 residues. Germline V CDR1 and CDR2: LNHDA, SQIVND (reference sequence).

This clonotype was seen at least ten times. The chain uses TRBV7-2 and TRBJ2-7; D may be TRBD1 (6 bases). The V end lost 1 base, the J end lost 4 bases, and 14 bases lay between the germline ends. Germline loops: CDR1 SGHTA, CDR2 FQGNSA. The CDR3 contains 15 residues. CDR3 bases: TGTGCCAGCAGCTTAGTCCGGGACACAACTTACGAGCAGTACTTC. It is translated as CASSLVRDTTYEQYF.

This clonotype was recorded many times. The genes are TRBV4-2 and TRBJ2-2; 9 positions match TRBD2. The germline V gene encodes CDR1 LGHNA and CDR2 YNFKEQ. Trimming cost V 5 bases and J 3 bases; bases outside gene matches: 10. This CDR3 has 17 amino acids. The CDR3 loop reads CASSNPGTSFDTGELFF. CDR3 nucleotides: TGTGCCAGCAGCAACCCCGGGACTAGCTTTGACACCGGGGAGCTGTTTTTT.

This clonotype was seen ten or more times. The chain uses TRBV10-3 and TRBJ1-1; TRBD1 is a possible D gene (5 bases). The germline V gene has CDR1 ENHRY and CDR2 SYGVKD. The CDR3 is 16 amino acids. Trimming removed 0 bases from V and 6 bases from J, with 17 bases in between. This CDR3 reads CAISESGGARGSEAFF. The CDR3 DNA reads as TGTGCCATCAGTGAGTCTGGTGGCGCGAGGGGCTCTGAAGCTTTCTTT.

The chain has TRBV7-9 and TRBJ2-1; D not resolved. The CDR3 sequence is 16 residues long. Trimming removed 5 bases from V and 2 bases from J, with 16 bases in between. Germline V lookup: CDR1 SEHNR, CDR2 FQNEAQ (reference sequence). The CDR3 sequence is CASSPRLATPYNEQFF. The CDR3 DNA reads TGTGCCAGCAGCCCAAGGTTGGCCACCCCCTACAATGAGCAGTTCTTC.

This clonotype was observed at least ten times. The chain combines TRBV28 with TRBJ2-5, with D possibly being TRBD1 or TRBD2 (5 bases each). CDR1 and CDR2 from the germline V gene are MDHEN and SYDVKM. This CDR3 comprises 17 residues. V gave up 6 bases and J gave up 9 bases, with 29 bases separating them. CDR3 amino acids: CASSQSAGTPVLGAQYF. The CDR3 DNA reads TGTGCCAGCAGCCAGAGTGCCGGGACGCCGGTGCTCGGGGCCCAGTACTTC.

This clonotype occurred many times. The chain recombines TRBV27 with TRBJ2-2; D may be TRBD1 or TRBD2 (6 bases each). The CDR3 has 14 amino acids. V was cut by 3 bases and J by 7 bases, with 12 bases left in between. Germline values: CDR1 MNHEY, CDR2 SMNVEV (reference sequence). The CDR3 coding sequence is TGTGCCAGCAGTTTTTGGGGGGCTGGCGGGGAGCTGTTTTTT. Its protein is CASSFWGAGGELFF.

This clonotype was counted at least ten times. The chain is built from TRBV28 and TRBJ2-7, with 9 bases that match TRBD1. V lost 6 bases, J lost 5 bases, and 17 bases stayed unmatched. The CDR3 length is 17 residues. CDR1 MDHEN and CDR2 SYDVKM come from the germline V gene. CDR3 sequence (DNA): TGTGCCAGCAGATCAACCCGGGACAGGGACGGTAGACACGAGCAGTACTTC. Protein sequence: CASRSTRDRDGRHEQYF.